These 6 T cell receptor beta chains share one sample of origin, sequenced in a study of blood T cell repertoires in COVID-19. Here immunoSEQ multiplex PCR was the method, and the copy in TCRdb shows in-frame clones only, minus some. The repertoire holds over 95,000 clones, with over 65% as singletons. Sequenced input: peripheral blood. These receptors were collected from a woman aged 40 to 49 with acute or convalescent COVID-19.

The chain links TRBV30 to TRBJ2-2; 7 positions match TRBD2. Trimming cost V 0 bases and J 4 bases; bases outside gene matches: 2. Germline V gives CDR1 GTSNPN, CDR2 SVGIG (reference sequence). There are 14 residues in the CDR3. This CDR3 reads CAWSVRGGTGELFF. CDR3 DNA sequence: TGTGCCTGGAGTGTACGCGGGGGCACCGGGGAGCTGTTTTTT.

The chain combines TRBV5-1 with TRBJ1-2; TRBD1 might be the D (5 bases). V lost 1 base and J lost 8, with 18 bases in between. The germline gives CDR1 SGHRS, CDR2 YFSETQ. The CDR3 runs to 15 residues. CDR3 in DNA: TGCGCCAGCAGCTTGTCTGTGGGGCCAGCCGAGGGCTACACCTTC. This sequence encodes CASSLSVGPAEGYTF.

This clone was recorded at least ten times. This sequence joins TRBV10-2 and TRBJ1-6; unclear D gene. Germline V gives CDR1 WSHSY, CDR2 SAAADI. CDR3 length: 18 residues. The germline V and J ends were trimmed by 2 bases and 0 bases, with 14 bases remaining between them. The CDR3 region has the DNA TGCGCCAGCAGTGAGAGAAAGGTGGGGAGCTCCTATAATTCACCCCTCCACTTT. Protein sequence: CASSERKVGSSYNSPLHF.

This clone has just a few counts. The chain links TRBV13 to TRBJ2-3; TRBD2 matches at 12 bases. The CDR3 loop spans 15 amino acids. The germline V gene has CDR1 PRHDT and CDR2 FYEKMQ (reference sequence). V lost 5 bases, J lost 3 bases, and 3 bases stayed unmatched. Written as DNA, the CDR3 is TGTGCCAGCAGCCGCACTAGCGGGGGGACAGATACGCAGTATTTT. Translation: CASSRTSGGTDTQYF.

The chain combines TRBV5-1 with TRBJ1-1; TRBD1 is a possible D gene (5 bases). V lost 0 bases to trimming and J lost 1 base, with 10 bases between them. From germline, CDR1 is SGHRS and CDR2 YFSETQ. The CDR3 sequence is 15 residues long. CDR3 DNA sequence: TGCGCCAGCAGCTTGGCGGTCACAGGGAACACTGAAGCTTTCTTT. Translation: CASSLAVTGNTEAFF. Variable domain in full (rest from reference TRBV5-1 and TRBJ1-1): KAGVTQTPRYLIKTRGQQVTLSCSPISGHRSVSWYQQTPGQGLQFLFEYFSETQRNKGNFPGRFSGRQFSNSRSEMNVSTLELGDSALYLCASSLAVTGNTEAFFGQGTRLTVV.

This chain links TRBV11-2 with TRBJ1-4; possible D gene TRBD1, 5 bases. The CDR3 is made up of 14 amino acids. Trimming took 2 bases from V and 7 from J, leaving 11 bases between them. The germline CDR1 and CDR2 sequences are SGHAT and FQNNGV. CDR3 nucleotide sequence: TGTGCCAGCAGCTTACGGGGGAGGAGTGAAAAACTGTTTTTT. It translates to CASSLRGRSEKLFF.